The next 25 T cell receptor beta chains were all read from a single sample in a study of T cell repertoires in cytomegalovirus infection. TCRdb fed the reads into MiXCR, producing one record per CDR3 protein. The sample carries some 130,000 distinct CDR3 sequences, 7% to 10% recorded once. The source material was PBMCs. These TCRs come from a human donor in good health (CMV status not recorded). Some clones in this sample may be carry-over from other donors' samples.

The chain joins TRBV29-1 to TRBJ2-1, with D possibly being TRBD1 (7 bases). This CDR3 is 15 amino acids long. Germline V lookup: CDR1 SQVTM, CDR2 ANQGSEA. Trimming pared 5 bases from V and 5 bases from J, leaving 19 bases between. This chain's CDR3 is CSVSRGGAGNNEQFF. The CDR3 DNA follows: TGCAGCGTTTCCCGAGGGGGCGCGGGGAACAATGAGCAGTTCTTC.

This clonotype was recorded at least ten times. The chain combines TRBV6-6 with TRBJ2-7, with 7 positions matching TRBD1. The DNA end is more similar to TRBJ2-5, so the J call may be wrong. Per the germline V gene, CDR1 is MNHNY and CDR2 is SVGAGI (reference sequence). The CDR3 has 12 amino acids. The CDR3 bases are TGTGCCAGCAGGGAAGGGGACAGGACCCAGTACTTC. Protein: CASREGDRTQYF.

This clonotype was recorded at least ten times. V is TRBV12-3 or TRBV12-4 and J is TRBJ2-1; 10 nucleotides line up with TRBD2. Losses at the gene ends were 5 bases for V and 2 bases for J; bases not matched to a gene: 6. The CDR3 spans 16 residues. This CDR3 reads CASSTSGRGTYNEQFF. CDR3 DNA sequence: TGTGCCAGCAGTACAAGCGGGAGGGGAACCTACAATGAGCAGTTCTTC.

The chain carries TRBV20-1 and TRBJ1-1; TRBD1 is a possible D gene (5 bases). Germline V gene lookup returns CDR1 DFQATT and CDR2 SNEGSKA (reference sequence). The CDR3 runs 16 residues. Trimming shortened V by 1 base and J by 2 bases, and 17 bases separated the two germline ends. Written as DNA, the CDR3 is TGCAGTGCTAGAGGGGCTAAGGGGTTGGGAAACACTGAAGCTTTCTTT. As protein: CSARGAKGLGNTEAFF.

This clonotype has a count of ten or more. V usage is TRBV7-9 and J usage is TRBJ1-1; D is uncertain. Germline values: CDR1 SEHNR, CDR2 FQNEAQ (reference sequence). V was shortened by 1 base and J by 1 base, with 4 bases between the two germline ends. This CDR3 is built from 13 residues. The CDR3 coding sequence is TGTGCCAGCAGCTTAGACGAGAACACTGAAGCTTTCTTT. Residues: CASSLDENTEAFF.

This clonotype was seen ten or more times. The rearrangement links TRBV7-9 to TRBJ1-1, with a possible D match to TRBD1 (5 bases). The CDR3 sequence is 13 residues long. Trimming stripped 4 bases from V and 3 bases from J, with 9 bases between. Germline V gives CDR1 SEHNR, CDR2 FQNEAQ (reference sequence). DNA of the CDR3: TGTGCCAGCAGCTCGGGGGATTACACTGAAGCTTTCTTT. Translated, it gives CASSSGDYTEAFF. The full variable domain, in which reference TRBV7-9 and TRBJ1-1 provide the parts outside the CDR3, is DTGVSQNPRHKITKRGQNVTFRCDPISEHNRLYWYRQTLGQGPEFLTYFQNEAQLEKSRLLSDRFSAERPKGSFSTLEIQRTEQGDSAMYLCASSSGDYTEAFFGQGTRLTVV.

This chain uses TRBV3-1 with TRBJ2-1; 9 bases fit TRBD2. The CDR3 sequence is 12 residues long. V gave up 6 bases and J gave up 9 bases; unmatched junction bases: 3. Germline-derived CDR1 and CDR2 are LGHDT and YNNKEL (reference sequence). As DNA, the CDR3 is TGTGCCAGCAGAACGACTAGCGGTGAGCAGTTCTTC. Amino acid sequence: CASRTTSGEQFF.

In its sample, this clonotype was seen a few times. This rearrangement joins TRBV24-1 to TRBJ2-1, with 9 positions matching TRBD2. Trimming cost V 9 bases and J 4 bases; bases outside gene matches: 9. The CDR3 is 15 amino acids. Germline V CDR1 and CDR2: KGHDR, SFDVKD. CDR3: CATSPRTSVYNEQFF. The CDR3 DNA sequence: TGTGCCACCTCTCCCCGGACTAGCGTATACAATGAGCAGTTCTTC.

This clonotype was observed at least ten times. This chain's CDR3 is CASSFGTGGLYEQYF. CDR3 nucleotide sequence: TGTGCCAGCAGTTTCGGGACAGGGGGCCTTTACGAGCAGTACTTC. V is TRBV28 and J is TRBJ2-7; 12 bases align to TRBD1. V lost 3 bases to trimming and J lost 4 bases; unmatched junction nucleotides: 4. This CDR3 is 15 amino acids long. Per germline, CDR1 MDHEN and CDR2 SYDVKM.

V usage is TRBV20-1 and J usage is TRBJ1-5; D might be TRBD1 (5 bases). The CDR3 runs to 14 residues. Trimming removed 0 bases at V and 4 bases at J, with 10 bases between. Germline lookup yields CDR1 DFQATT and CDR2 SNEGSKA (reference sequence). Here the CDR3 DNA reads TGCAGTGCTAGAGATCACAGGACTAATCAGCCCCAGCATTTT. Amino acids: CSARDHRTNQPQHF.

This clonotype was observed a handful of times. The chain recombines TRBV11-2 with TRBJ1-4, with D unresolved. The CDR3 totals 15 residues. CDR1 SGHAT and CDR2 FQNNGV come from the germline V gene. Trimming took off 0 bases at V and 7 bases at J, with 12 bases between the two ends. This CDR3 reads CASSLEFQTVEKLFF. The CDR3 nucleotides read TGTGCCAGCAGCTTAGAGTTTCAGACGGTTGAAAAACTGTTTTTT.

This clonotype was picked up a small number of times. This rearrangement joins TRBV19 to TRBJ1-5, with D perhaps matching TRBD1 (6 bases). The germline V gene encodes CDR1 LNHDA and CDR2 SQIVND (reference sequence). The CDR3 length is 17 residues. The V and J ends lost 3 bases and 0 bases respectively, with 15 bases between them. CDR3 in amino acids: CASSIYRTAYSNQPQHF. CDR3 DNA sequence: TGTGCCAGTAGTATCTACAGGACAGCGTATAGCAATCAGCCCCAGCATTTT.

This clonotype has just one count. The genes are TRBV20-1 and TRBJ2-7, with 12 nucleotides matching TRBD2. From germline, CDR1 is DFQATT and CDR2 SNEGSKA (reference sequence). V was clipped by 6 bases and J by 4 bases; unmatched bases: 10. The CDR3 covers 15 residues. The CDR3 DNA sequence: TGCAGTGCCGCACCACTAGCGGGGGGTCCGTACGAGCAGTACTTC. Its protein is CSAAPLAGGPYEQYF.

This clonotype was detected many times. This chain links TRBV5-4 with TRBJ2-7, with a possible D match to TRBD1 (6 bases). Germline-derived CDR1 and CDR2 are SGHNT and YYREEE (reference sequence). CDR3 length equals 15 residues. Trimming took 6 bases from V and 7 from J, leaving 23 bases between them. CDR3 residues: CASMITGTQPEEQYF. The DNA for the CDR3 is TGTGCCAGCATGATCACCGGGACACAGCCAGAAGAGCAGTACTTC.

This clonotype was picked up many times. This chain joins TRBV15 and TRBJ2-7; possibly TRBD2 for D (6 bases). V was pared by 3 bases and J by 0 bases, with 9 bases between. The CDR3 loop spans 14 amino acids. CDR1 is LNHNV and CDR2 is YYDKDF in the germline V gene (reference sequence). In DNA, the CDR3 is TGTGCCACCAGCAGTCTAGCGTTCTCCTACGAGCAGTACTTC. Translated, it gives CATSSLAFSYEQYF. Full variable domain (remainder filled in from reference TRBV15 and TRBJ2-7): DAMVIQNPRYQVTQFGKPVTLSCSQTLNHNVMYWYQQKSSQAPKLLFHYYDKDFNNEADTPDNFQSRRPNTSFCFLDIRSPGLGDTAMYLCATSSLAFSYEQYFGPGTRLTVT.

At least ten counts were recorded for this clonotype. The rearrangement joins TRBV12-3 or TRBV12-4 to TRBJ2-1, with 11 bases matching TRBD2. The CDR3 has 13 residues. V gave up 7 bases and J gave up 9 bases; unmatched junction bases: 5. DNA for the CDR3: TGTGCCAGCATTAGCGGGGGGGCCTCTGAGCAGTTCTTC. It translates to CASISGGASEQFF.

To note about this clonotype: It may be a read error: a sequence one base away is much more abundant. J is TRBJ2-7 and V is TRBV7-9, with D possibly TRBD1 on 5 matching bases. Germline lookup yields CDR1 SEHNR and CDR2 FQNEAQ (reference sequence). This CDR3 has 12 amino acids. The V end was cut by 1 base, the J end by 7 bases, with 8 bases between. The CDR3 bases are TGTGCCAGCAGCTTAGGACAGACGGAGCAGTACTTC. It specifies CASSLGQTEQYF.

This clonotype was observed many times. The chain joins TRBV28 to TRBJ2-5; D is uncertain. Germline V lookup: CDR1 MDHEN, CDR2 SYDVKM. This CDR3 spans 13 amino acids. V was cut by 1 base and J by 2 bases, with 5 bases left in between. The CDR3 is CASSLLRQETQYF. The DNA for the CDR3 is TGTGCCAGCAGTTTATTGAGGCAAGAGACCCAGTACTTC.

This clonotype was counted ten times or more. The CDR3, as DNA: TGTGCCAGCAGTTACTCGGGTACAGCTAACTATGGCTACACCTTC. This translates into CASSYSGTANYGYTF. The rearrangement uses TRBV6-5 and TRBJ1-2; D remains ambiguous. The V and J ends lost 0 bases and 0 bases respectively, with 8 bases between them. CDR1 is MNHEY, CDR2 SVGAGI, per germline. The CDR3 length is 15 residues.

The table lists this clonotype with a few counts. The rearrangement links TRBV11-3 to TRBJ2-1; possibly TRBD1 for D (5 bases). The V end was cut by 1 base, the J end by 13 bases, with 8 bases between. CDR3 length: 11 amino acids. Germline V gene data show CDR1 as SGHNT and CDR2 as YENEEA. This chain's CDR3 is CASSLGDSQFF. In nucleotides, the CDR3 is TGTGCCAGCAGCTTAGGTGACAGCCAGTTCTTC.

Many counts were recorded for this clonotype. The chain combines TRBV5-6 with TRBJ1-2; D might be TRBD1 (5 bases). Trimming cost V 4 bases and J 5 bases, with 15 bases left between them. Germline V gene sequence: CDR1 SGHDT, CDR2 YYEEEE. The CDR3 sequence is 14 residues long. The CDR3 spells CASSGGVREYGYTF. DNA for the CDR3: TGTGCCAGCAGCGGGGGGGTACGGGAGTATGGCTACACCTTC. Based on the CDR3 plus reference TRBV5-6 and TRBJ1-2, the full variable domain is DAGVTQSPTHLIKTRGQQVTLRCSPKSGHDTVSWYQQALGQGPQFIFQYYEEEERQRGNFPDRFSGHQFPNYSSELNVNALLLGDSALYLCASSGGVREYGYTFGSGTRLTVV.

This clonotype was picked up many times. The chain combines TRBV25-1 with TRBJ1-4; D call uncertain. V lost 3 bases, J lost 6 bases, and 8 bases lay in between. CDR1 MGHDK and CDR2 SYGVNS come from the germline V gene. The CDR3 has 13 amino acids. CDR3 loop: CASSDRIYEKLFF. The CDR3 DNA reads TGTGCCAGCAGTGACCGGATATATGAAAAACTGTTTTTT.

The V call is TRBV20-1, the J call TRBJ1-2; 7 bases are shared with TRBD1. The CDR3 consists of 12 residues. CDR1 DFQATT and CDR2 SNEGSKA come from the germline V gene (reference sequence). For the CDR3, the DNA is TGCAGCGAAGACAGGGATAACTATGGCTACACCTTC. Protein sequence: CSEDRDNYGYTF.

The gene calls are TRBV5-6 and TRBJ2-1, with TRBD2 as a possible D gene (5 bases). CDR1 and CDR2 (germline): SGHDT, YYEEEE. V lost 4 bases and J lost 2, with 13 bases in between. The CDR3 length is 15 residues. The CDR3 sequence is CASSPRDTAYNEQFF. CDR3 coding DNA: TGTGCCAGCAGCCCCCGGGATACCGCCTACAATGAGCAGTTCTTC.

This clonotype was seen ten or more times. V is TRBV19 and J is TRBJ1-5; D not certain. CDR3 length: 13 residues. The V gene lost 5 bases and the J gene lost 6 bases, with 11 bases spanning the gap. CDR1 is LNHDA and CDR2 is SQIVND in the germline V gene (reference sequence). CDR3 coding DNA: TGTGCCAGTAGTCCCGGGCCGGGTCAGCCCCAGCATTTT. Translating it yields CASSPGPGQPQHF.